The rows below give T cell receptor beta chains drawn from one sample of a study of T cell clusters in autoimmune cytopenias. Reprocessing the multiplex PCR reads, TCRdb reports a single entry for every CDR3 protein and omits DNA. In total, the table holds approximately 4,900 distinct CDR3 sequences. The same specimen was also included in a second study, on T cell repertoires in aging, cancer and after chemotherapy.

Sequencing input: peripheral blood. The receptors here all came from a human donor with chronic lymphocytic leukemia. The donor label of this sample is uncertain. The CDR3 runs from the conserved cysteine through the conserved F or W. Fields, in order: clone size, V gene, J gene, CDR3 protein. The size entry is marked missing in some rows and otherwise reads once, few, many or a size class.

clone size: -
V gene: TRBV6-2/TRBV6-3
J gene: TRBJ1-6
CDR3 protein: CASSYGDSPLHF

clone size: medium-sized
V gene: TRBV19
J gene: TRBJ2-1
CDR3 protein: CASSITSGYYNEQFF

clone size: -
V gene: TRBV19
J gene: TRBJ2-3
CDR3 protein: CASSIDLLGVSFGSVGADTQYF

clone size: -
V gene: TRBV19
J gene: TRBJ2-1
CDR3 protein: CASRGSYNEQFF

clone size: -
V gene: TRBV7-9
J gene: TRBJ1-5
CDR3 protein: CASSPDGGWGNQPQHF

clone size: -
V gene: TRBV6-5
J gene: TRBJ1-1
CDR3 protein: CASSYSFQTNTEAFF

clone size: medium-sized
V gene: TRBV27
J gene: TRBJ2-2
CDR3 protein: CASSLLQNTGELFF

clone size: -
V gene: TRBV18
J gene: TRBJ1-4
CDR3 protein: CASSSGLAEKLFF

clone size: -
V gene: TRBV20-1
J gene: TRBJ2-7
CDR3 protein: CSALPQQGEYEQYF

clone size: -
V gene: TRBV6-5
J gene: TRBJ1-2
CDR3 protein: CASGRTGIIYPDTNYGYTF

clone size: -
V gene: TRBV12-3/TRBV12-4
J gene: TRBJ2-2
CDR3 protein: CASRSTGDTGELFF

clone size: -
V gene: TRBV15
J gene: TRBJ2-1
CDR3 protein: CATRGGLAGASSYNEQFF

clone size: -
V gene: TRBV7-9
J gene: TRBJ1-2
CDR3 protein: CASSFLQPSYGYTF

clone size: -
V gene: TRBV6-5
J gene: TRBJ2-1
CDR3 protein: CASSRGGEQFF

clone size: medium-sized
V gene: TRBV19
J gene: TRBJ2-2
CDR3 protein: CASGKTGTELSGELFF

clone size: medium-sized
V gene: TRBV5-6
J gene: TRBJ2-2
CDR3 protein: CASSLWGRELFF

clone size: -
V gene: TRBV24-1
J gene: TRBJ1-2
CDR3 protein: CATGGQGGYTF

clone size: -
V gene: TRBV7-9
J gene: TRBJ2-5
CDR3 protein: CASSLALAGGTETQYF

clone size: -
V gene: TRBV20-1
J gene: TRBJ2-7
CDR3 protein: CSARDAQRGGYSYEQYF

clone size: -
V gene: TRBV13
J gene: TRBJ1-2
CDR3 protein: CASSSGNYGYTF

clone size: medium-sized
V gene: TRBV6-5
J gene: TRBJ1-2
CDR3 protein: CASSTLGRAGGASGYTF

clone size: medium-sized
V gene: TRBV15
J gene: TRBJ2-1
CDR3 protein: CATSRDGGAREQFF

clone size: medium-sized
V gene: TRBV29-1
J gene: TRBJ2-2
CDR3 protein: CSVDRGFTGELFF

clone size: medium-sized
V gene: TRBV12-3/TRBV12-4
J gene: TRBJ2-2
CDR3 protein: CASRPTTGLGELFF

clone size: -
V gene: TRBV6-5
J gene: TRBJ1-6
CDR3 protein: CASSNRFNSPLHF

clone size: -
V gene: TRBV19
J gene: TRBJ1-2
CDR3 protein: CATNLGQGLTGYTF

clone size: -
V gene: TRBV5-4
J gene: TRBJ1-5
CDR3 protein: CASSLAGFEVDQPQHF

clone size: -
V gene: TRBV7-6
J gene: TRBJ1-3
CDR3 protein: CASSKGGVTSGNTIYF

clone size: medium-sized
V gene: TRBV27
J gene: TRBJ2-3
CDR3 protein: CASSPAGLDTQYF

clone size: -
V gene: TRBV4-3
J gene: TRBJ1-4
CDR3 protein: CASSQDFVTGRKEKLFF

clone size: -
V gene: TRBV7-2
J gene: TRBJ2-3
CDR3 protein: CASSPGGGIWDTQYF

clone size: -
V gene: TRBV5-4
J gene: TRBJ2-5
CDR3 protein: CASSGGQELQETQYF

clone size: -
V gene: TRBV6-5
J gene: TRBJ1-5
CDR3 protein: CASSYRASNQPQHF

clone size: -
V gene: TRBV24-1
J gene: TRBJ2-1
CDR3 protein: CATSDFQAGGHNEQFF

clone size: -
V gene: TRBV6-6
J gene: TRBJ2-7
CDR3 protein: CASSPPRDSSYEQYF

clone size: -
V gene: TRBV6-1
J gene: TRBJ2-3
CDR3 protein: CASSYQTGGTDTQYF

clone size: -
V gene: TRBV13
J gene: TRBJ1-6
CDR3 protein: CASSWGPGAANSPLHF

clone size: -
V gene: TRBV27
J gene: TRBJ1-6
CDR3 protein: CASTTGWGGNSPLHF

clone size: medium-sized
V gene: TRBV11-3
J gene: TRBJ1-3
CDR3 protein: CASNGQAGNTIYF

clone size: -
V gene: TRBV5-1
J gene: TRBJ2-2
CDR3 protein: CASRPTGPNTGELFF

clone size: -
V gene: TRBV4-2
J gene: TRBJ2-1
CDR3 protein: CASSQGLAVSYNEQFF

clone size: -
V gene: TRBV19
J gene: TRBJ1-5
CDR3 protein: CASSLGQGNQPQHF

clone size: medium-sized
V gene: TRBV13
J gene: TRBJ1-5
CDR3 protein: CASSLGALGREQPQHF

clone size: medium-sized
V gene: TRBV6-5
J gene: TRBJ1-5
CDR3 protein: CASSGTSSAQHF

clone size: medium-sized
V gene: TRBV6-5
J gene: TRBJ2-5
CDR3 protein: CASSGSTGTGGETQYF

clone size: medium-sized
V gene: TRBV12-3/TRBV12-4
J gene: TRBJ2-3
CDR3 protein: CASTQGALEDTQYF

clone size: -
V gene: TRBV12-3/TRBV12-4
J gene: TRBJ1-1
CDR3 protein: CASREVRTEAFF

clone size: -
V gene: TRBV25-1
J gene: TRBJ1-6
CDR3 protein: CASRGTANYNSPLHF

clone size: -
V gene: TRBV6-1
J gene: TRBJ1-2
CDR3 protein: CASSANLAFYTF

clone size: medium-sized
V gene: TRBV29-1
J gene: TRBJ1-4
CDR3 protein: CSVGRGEKLFF

clone size: medium-sized
V gene: TRBV6-8
J gene: TRBJ1-2
CDR3 protein: CASISRGIWGYTF

clone size: -
V gene: TRBV19
J gene: TRBJ2-1
CDR3 protein: CASSYFLGGDEQFF

clone size: -
V gene: TRBV6-1
J gene: TRBJ1-4
CDR3 protein: CASSDPNRGRTNEKLFF

clone size: -
V gene: TRBV12-3/TRBV12-4
J gene: TRBJ2-3
CDR3 protein: CASSPRTGYTQYF

clone size: -
V gene: TRBV5-1
J gene: TRBJ2-3
CDR3 protein: CASSLVRLATDTQYF

clone size: -
V gene: TRBV6-2/TRBV6-3
J gene: TRBJ1-2
CDR3 protein: CASSYGADRIYGYTF